A single sample gave rise to the 30 T cell receptor beta chains below, sequenced in a study of identical twins. TCRdb reprocessed the 5' RACE reads via MiXCR and lists one record per CDR3 protein. The sample lists 350,000 or so distinct CDR3 sequences, 9% to 15% occurring once. These same records also appear under a second study, on yellow fever vaccine responses in identical twins.

The sequencing sample was made of CD8+ T cells sorted from blood. The receptors derive from a woman between 18 and 29 years old in good health.

This sequence joins TRBV5-5 and TRBJ2-1; 13 bases align to TRBD2. Germline V gene lookup returns CDR1 SGHKS and CDR2 YYEKEE (reference sequence). The CDR3 loop spans 17 amino acids. The ends lost 4 bases at V and 4 bases at J; junction bases unmatched: 8. The CDR3 nucleotides are TGTGCCAGCAGCACGGGACTAGCGGGGCTAAAATACAATGAGCAGTTCTTC. This sequence encodes CASSTGLAGLKYNEQFF.

This clonotype was recorded many times. The rearrangement links TRBV5-5 to TRBJ1-3; D gene ambiguous. The CDR3 has 14 residues. Germline CDR1 reads SGHKS; CDR2 reads YYEKEE (reference sequence). Trimming took 0 bases from V and 0 from J, leaving 4 bases between them. CDR3 in DNA: TGTGCCAGCAGCTTGGCACTCTCTGGAAACACCATATATTTT. Protein sequence: CASSLALSGNTIYF.

This clonotype was seen once. The rearrangement links TRBV5-6 to TRBJ2-1; 11 positions match TRBD2. This CDR3 comprises 15 residues. V gave up 0 bases and J gave up 9 bases; unmatched junction bases: 5. Per the germline V gene, CDR1 is SGHDT and CDR2 is YYEEEE. The DNA for the CDR3 is TGTGCCAGCAGCTTGGCTAGCGGGGGGTATACTGAGCAGTTCTTC. Its protein product is CASSLASGGYTEQFF. The full variable domain, completed using reference TRBV5-6 and TRBJ2-1, is DAGVTQSPTHLIKTRGQQVTLRCSPKSGHDTVSWYQQALGQGPQFIFQYYEEEERQRGNFPDRFSGHQFPNYSSELNVNALLLGDSALYLCASSLASGGYTEQFFGPGTRLTVL.

This clonotype was counted ten times or more. The V and J genes are TRBV5-1 and TRBJ2-1; D gene ambiguous. The V end was cut by 0 bases, the J end by 5 bases, with 3 bases between. The CDR3 covers 12 residues. Germline CDR1 reads SGHRS; CDR2 reads YFSETQ. The CDR3 loop is CASSLENNEQFF. CDR3 sequence (DNA): TGCGCCAGCAGCTTGGAGAACAATGAGCAGTTCTTC.

The rearrangement uses TRBV27 and TRBJ2-5; 9 positions agree with TRBD2. CDR3 length equals 15 residues. Trimming at V came to 6 bases and at J to 3 bases, leaving 8 bases not matched to a gene. Germline V gene sequence: CDR1 MNHEY, CDR2 SMNVEV (reference sequence). The CDR3 loop reads CASRYLSGGEETQYF. CDR3 coding DNA: TGTGCCAGCAGATACCTTAGCGGGGGTGAAGAGACCCAGTACTTC.

This clonotype was seen a handful of times. This chain connects TRBV12-3 or TRBV12-4 to TRBJ2-3; TRBD2 matches at 10 bases. The CDR3 covers 15 residues. Trimming at V came to 6 bases and at J to 1 base, leaving 4 bases not matched to a gene. The CDR3 region is CASSRGTSGTDTQYF. CDR3 sequence (DNA): TGTGCCAGCAGCCGTGGGACTAGCGGCACAGATACGCAGTATTTT.

This clonotype was counted between two and nine times. V is TRBV20-1 and J is TRBJ2-5; 8 bases are shared with TRBD1. CDR1 is DFQATT and CDR2 is SNEGSKA in the germline V gene (reference sequence). V shed 2 bases and J 1 base; nucleotides not matched to a gene: 9. The CDR3 contains 16 residues. The CDR3 sequence is CSARSRTGTPQETQYF. DNA of the CDR3: TGCAGTGCTAGATCCAGGACAGGGACTCCCCAAGAGACCCAGTACTTC.

This clonotype was recorded a few times. This chain connects TRBV12-3 or TRBV12-4 to TRBJ2-3; 7 positions match TRBD2. This CDR3 is 13 amino acids long. V trimming: 0 bases; J trimming: 6 bases; junction bases outside the gene matches: 0. The CDR3 loop reads CASSLARGDTQYF. CDR3 in DNA: TGTGCCAGCAGTTTAGCGCGGGGGGATACGCAGTATTTT.

In its sample, this clonotype was seen many times. The J gene is TRBJ2-1, the V gene TRBV20-1; 10 nucleotides line up with TRBD2. J lost 2 bases, V lost 7 bases, and 8 bases had no gene match. The CDR3 extends over 15 amino acids. Germline lookup yields CDR1 DFQATT and CDR2 SNEGSKA (reference sequence). CDR3 sequence (DNA): TGCAGTGTACCGCCTCTAGCGGGAGCCTACAATGAGCAGTTCTTC. Its translation is CSVPPLAGAYNEQFF.

This clonotype was detected only a few times. The V gene is TRBV12-3 or TRBV12-4, the J gene TRBJ1-1; no firm D call. This CDR3 has 12 residues. Trimming stripped 1 base from V and 3 bases from J, with 3 bases between. The CDR3 protein is CASSLVYTEAFF. CDR3 bases: TGTGCCAGCAGTTTAGTTTACACTGAAGCTTTCTTT.

The V and J genes are TRBV27 and TRBJ2-7, with 12 bases fitting TRBD2. Germline-derived CDR1 and CDR2 are MNHEY and SMNVEV (reference sequence). The CDR3 runs 15 residues. V shed 5 bases and J 5 bases; nucleotides not matched to a gene: 7. This CDR3 reads CASSPRTSGEDEQYV. DNA for the CDR3: TGTGCCAGCAGTCCGCGGACTAGCGGGGAGGACGAGCAGTACGTC.

This clonotype was detected a few times. This chain joins TRBV5-5 and TRBJ1-1; D may be TRBD1 (5 bases). The CDR3 is 13 amino acids. Trimming cost V 5 bases and J 1 base, with 9 bases left between them. The germline V gene encodes CDR1 SGHKS and CDR2 YYEKEE (reference sequence). CDR3 in amino acids: CASRQTANTEAFF. Written as DNA, the CDR3 is TGTGCCAGCAGACAGACAGCGAACACTGAAGCTTTCTTT.

The rearrangement joins TRBV3-1 to TRBJ2-7; TRBD1 agrees at 10 bases. The V gene's germline CDR1 is LGHDT and CDR2 YNNKEL (reference sequence). The V gene end was trimmed by 1 base and the J gene end by 4 bases; junction bases not matched to a gene: 4. There are 15 residues in the CDR3. The CDR3 DNA reads as TGTGCCAGCAGCCAAGGTTGGGGACAGGGGTACGAGCAGTACTTC. This sequence encodes CASSQGWGQGYEQYF.

V and J are TRBV12-3 or TRBV12-4 and TRBJ2-2; D is possibly TRBD2 (5 bases). The V end was cut by 7 bases, the J end by 7 bases, with 13 bases between. CDR3 length: 13 amino acids. CDR3 sequence reads: CASTFGSGGELFF. The CDR3 DNA reads as TGTGCCAGCACCTTTGGGAGCGGCGGGGAGCTGTTTTTT.

This clonotype was found a few times. The V and J genes are TRBV5-6 and TRBJ1-4; no firm D call. V dropped 3 bases and J dropped 3 bases, with 6 bases sitting between them. The CDR3 sequence is 13 residues long. CDR1 SGHDT and CDR2 YYEEEE come from the germline V gene. Here the CDR3 reads CASSWGANEKLFF. CDR3 nucleotide sequence: TGTGCCAGCAGCTGGGGAGCTAATGAAAAACTGTTTTTT.

V usage is TRBV13 and J usage is TRBJ2-2, with D possibly being TRBD1 (6 bases). The germline V gene encodes CDR1 PRHDT and CDR2 FYEKMQ (reference sequence). The CDR3 has 15 amino acids. Trimming removed 0 bases at V and 4 bases at J, with 9 bases between. The CDR3 here is CASSLGGTITGELFF. The CDR3 coding sequence is TGTGCCAGCAGCTTAGGAGGGACAATCACCGGGGAGCTGTTTTTT.

The rearrangement joins TRBV15 to TRBJ2-7; D remains unclear. Per germline, CDR1 LNHNV and CDR2 YYDKDF (reference sequence). The CDR3 is made up of 12 amino acids. V lost 6 bases and J 4 bases, leaving 10 bases between the germline ends. The chain's CDR3 is CATRAPNYEQYF. In nucleotides, the CDR3 is TGTGCCACCAGGGCGCCGAATTACGAGCAGTACTTC.

The CDR3 sequence: CASSVGLDEQFF. Here the CDR3 DNA reads TGTGCCAGCAGTGTGGGACTGGATGAGCAGTTCTTC. The chain recombines TRBV25-1 with TRBJ2-1; possible D gene TRBD2, 6 bases. Germline V gene sequence: CDR1 MGHDK, CDR2 SYGVNS. The CDR3 is 12 amino acids. With 4 bases removed from V and 8 bases from J, the gap between germline ends came to 9 bases.

The V call is TRBV28, the J call TRBJ2-1, with a tentative D call TRBD2 (6 bases). Germline loops: CDR1 MDHEN, CDR2 SYDVKM. The V end lost 3 bases, the J end lost 5 bases, and 11 bases lay between the germline ends. The CDR3 runs 14 residues. The DNA of the CDR3 is TGTGCCAGCAGTTTGGGAGGACCACACAATGAGCAGTTCTTC. Protein: CASSLGGPHNEQFF.

This sequence joins TRBV7-9 and TRBJ2-2; D not resolved. V was trimmed by 0 bases and J by 6 bases, leaving 8 bases between them. Per the germline V gene, CDR1 is SEHNR and CDR2 is FQNEAQ (reference sequence). The CDR3 sequence is 14 residues long. This chain's CDR3 is CASSLALSPGELFF. The CDR3 bases are TGTGCCAGCAGCTTAGCTCTCTCTCCCGGGGAGCTGTTTTTT.

This sequence joins TRBV27 and TRBJ2-7; TRBD1 is a possible D gene (5 bases). V was clipped by 5 bases and J by 5 bases, with 13 bases between them. Germline CDR1 MNHEY, CDR2 SMNVEV (reference sequence). The CDR3 consists of 13 residues. CDR3 protein: CASSGRVIHEQYF. The CDR3 DNA is TGTGCCAGCAGTGGCAGGGTTATCCACGAGCAGTACTTC.

The gene calls are TRBV29-1 and TRBJ2-5, with D possibly called TRBD1 or TRBD2 (5 bases each). Germline values: CDR1 SQVTM, CDR2 ANQGSEA. The CDR3 consists of 15 residues. Trimming took 8 bases from V and 2 from J, leaving 21 bases between them. DNA of the CDR3: TGCAGCATTAAATTACCGGGACCCCTTCAAGAGACCCAGTACTTC. The encoded protein is CSIKLPGPLQETQYF. The full variable domain, its missing parts supplied by reference TRBV29-1 and TRBJ2-5, is SAVISQKPSRDICQRGTSLTIQCQVDSQVTMMFWYRQQPGQSLTLIATANQGSEATYESGFVIDKFPISRPNLTFSTLTVSNMSPEDSSIYLCSIKLPGPLQETQYFGPGTRLLVL.

This clonotype was seen a few times. The chain recombines TRBV5-6 with TRBJ2-7; TRBD2 matches 7 bases. This CDR3 comprises 14 residues. V was clipped by 0 bases and J by 5 bases; unmatched bases: 5. CDR1 and CDR2 from the germline V gene are SGHDT and YYEEEE. The CDR3 is CASSLALAIDEQYF. In DNA, the CDR3 is TGTGCCAGCAGCTTGGCACTAGCGATCGACGAGCAGTACTTC.

The sample holds a few counts of this clonotype. For the CDR3, the DNA is TGTGCCACCAGCCAGGGGGGCCTATACAATGAGCAGTTCTTC. Protein product: CATSQGGLYNEQFF. The chain employs TRBV24-1 and TRBJ2-1, with D tentatively TRBD1 (7 bases). CDR1 and CDR2 (germline): KGHDR, SFDVKD. This CDR3 is 14 amino acids long. Trimming shortened V by 7 bases and J by 4 bases, and 13 bases separated the two germline ends.

This clonotype was detected only a few times. The chain is built from TRBV9 and TRBJ2-1; 9 bases fit TRBD2. The trim removed 0 bases at V and 3 bases at J, leaving 4 bases unmatched. In germline, CDR1 is SGDLS, CDR2 YYNGEE. The CDR3 totals 16 residues. The CDR3 is CASSVEVAGDYNEQFF. The CDR3 DNA reads as TGTGCCAGCAGCGTAGAAGTAGCGGGAGACTACAATGAGCAGTTCTTC.

To note about this clonotype: Germline is not matched at one junction end, which may reflect a read error. V usage is TRBV11-2 and J usage is TRBJ2-1; TRBD2 matches 8 bases. CDR1 and CDR2 (germline): SGHAT, FQNNGV. The CDR3 consists of 14 residues. The CDR3, as DNA: TGTGCCAGCACCTTAACTAGCGGTTACAATGAGCAGTTCTTC. This codes for CASTLTSGYNEQFF.

This clonotype was picked up a small number of times. This chain links TRBV27 with TRBJ2-5; D not certain. CDR3 length: 15 amino acids. Germline V gene sequence: CDR1 MNHEY, CDR2 SMNVEV (reference sequence). The germline V and J ends were trimmed by 5 bases and 0 bases, with 13 bases remaining between them. The CDR3 loop reads CASSPEPSHQETQYF. The CDR3 nucleotides are TGTGCCAGCAGTCCGGAACCGAGTCACCAAGAGACCCAGTACTTC.

This clonotype was seen at least ten times. The chain recombines TRBV12-3 or TRBV12-4 with TRBJ2-3; D uncertain. V was pared by 3 bases and J by 4 bases, with 5 bases between. CDR3 length equals 12 residues. The CDR3 region has the DNA TGTGCCAGCAGTTTTAGGGCAGATACGCAGTATTTT. As protein: CASSFRADTQYF.

This clonotype was detected many times. This chain uses TRBV3-1 with TRBJ2-1; D may be TRBD1 or TRBD2 (7 bases each). Germline V gene data show CDR1 as LGHDT and CDR2 as YNNKEL (reference sequence). The CDR3 is 17 amino acids. Trimming left V 2 bases short and J 4 bases short, with 18 bases between. CDR3 coding DNA: TGTGCCAGCAGCCAAAACAGGGGACGGGAGGTATACAATGAGCAGTTCTTC. This translates into CASSQNRGREVYNEQFF.

The V and J genes are TRBV6-5 and TRBJ2-3; D possibly corresponds to TRBD1 (5 bases). Germline values: CDR1 MNHEY, CDR2 SVGAGI. The CDR3 loop spans 15 amino acids. Trimming left V 2 bases short and J 0 bases short, with 9 bases between. CDR3 bases: TGTGCCAGCAGTTACAGGGGTCGGAGCACAGATACGCAGTATTTT. Residues: CASSYRGRSTDTQYF.